This T cell receptor beta chain was recorded in a study of post-analysis software for immune sequencing data (dated by TCRdb to 2014 to 2015). Regarding the complete study: Disease courses on record covered relapsing-remitting, secondary progressive and progressive-relapsing multiple sclerosis, though some patients had no subtype annotation. The multiple sclerosis patient repertoires were compared with approximately 11 previously published healthy control repertoires from donors aged roughly 6 to 27 years. A subset of samples was prepared in parallel using single-end sample barcoding, then pooled and co-amplified after Illumina adapter ligation. The full study reports these points: Four to six TRBV segments, including TRBV5-6, TRBV5-1 and TRBV20-1, were significantly more frequent in patients than controls. Direct clustering with F measure showed strong co-clustering of samples prepared in the same batch, prompting a batch-effect correction. The multiple sclerosis patient group was slightly younger than the control group. Multiple sclerosis patients had significantly lower normalized Chao1 diversity than controls, a result that suggests substantial peripheral T-cell clonal expansion.

Receptors were amplified or captured by PCR. Sequenced using an Illumina HiSeq 2500. Unique molecular identifiers were incorporated into TCR beta cDNA libraries to reduce PCR and sequencing biases. Roughly 500,000 cDNA molecules were obtained for every 1 to 10 million input T cells, so each molecule roughly corresponded to one T cell. The patient libraries were prepared and sequenced using the same protocol as the earlier healthy control dataset. Samples belonging to the same batch were prepared together, multiplexed and sequenced on a shared HiSeq lane. In the paper's pipeline: Raw barcoded reads were processed with MIGEC, and single-read molecular identifier groups were discarded before consensus assembly and CDR3 extraction. VDJtools was used for post-analysis of the clonotype tables, with diversity normalized by down-sampling every dataset to the smallest sample size. In repertoire overlap clustering, CDR3 amino acid sequences, but not nucleotide sequences, were matched to correct batch-related cross-sample contamination. TCRdb handled the public reads itself, with Q25 trimming in fastp and clone calling in MiXCR, and kept productive beta chains. Identical CDR3 proteins give one entry, which carries the most common genes and DNA. TCRdb, rather than the study authors, made the V and J calls. In all, the sample holds about 540,000 distinct CDR3 sequences, and approximately 31% of those were seen once. The top ten constitute under 7% of the sample.

The table lists this clonotype with a few counts. The antigen this receptor binds is unknown. No base quality values were provided; no much bigger clone lies one nucleotide off. The CDR3 numbers 14 residues from cysteine through phenylalanine. This entry keeps only the CDR3 DNA: 42 bases, framed from base 1. A distance of 12 bases separates the germline ends of V and J, which lose 4 bases and 3 bases respectively. CDR1 and CDR2 are read off the germline V gene as MGHRA and YSYEKL. TCR beta repertoires were profiled from peripheral blood of roughly 13 young patients with multiple sclerosis to demonstrate the VDJtools post-analysis software. The multiple sclerosis patients were children and adolescents between roughly 6 and 17 years of age.

The V gene is TRBV4-1 and the J gene is TRBJ1-1, with TRBD1 as a weak D call on 5 bases. This clonotype was obtained from a girl between 2 and 17 years old with multiple sclerosis. Specimen: blood. CDR3 region: CASSPGGGDTEAFF. The bases are TGCGCCAGCAGCCCAGGCGGGGGGGACACTGAAGCTTTCTTT.